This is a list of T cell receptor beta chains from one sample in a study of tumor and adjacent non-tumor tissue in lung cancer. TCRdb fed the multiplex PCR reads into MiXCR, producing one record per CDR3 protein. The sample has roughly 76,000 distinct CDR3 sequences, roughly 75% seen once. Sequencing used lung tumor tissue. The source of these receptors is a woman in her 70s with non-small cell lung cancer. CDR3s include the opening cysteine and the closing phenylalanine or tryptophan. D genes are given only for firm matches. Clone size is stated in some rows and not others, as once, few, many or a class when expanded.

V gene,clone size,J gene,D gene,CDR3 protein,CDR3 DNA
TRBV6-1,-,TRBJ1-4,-,CANSDVQGNEKLFF,TGTGCCAACAGTGATGTACAGGGTAATGAAAAACTGTTTTTT
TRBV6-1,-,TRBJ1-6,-,CAISKGGLYNSPLHF,TGTGCCATCAGCAAGGGGGGCCTCTATAATTCACCCCTTCACTTT
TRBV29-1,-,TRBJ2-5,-,CSTRRGGGGSQYF,TGCAGCACACGACGGGGCGGCGGAGGGAGCCAATACTTC
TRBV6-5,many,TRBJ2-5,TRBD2,CASSYPEREGGETQYF,TGTGCCAGCAGTTACCCCGAGCGGGAGGGGGGAGAGACCCAGTACTTC
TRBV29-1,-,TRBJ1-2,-,CSVELRTCGCYTF,TGCAGCGTTGAGCTAAGGACATGTGGATGCTACACCTTC
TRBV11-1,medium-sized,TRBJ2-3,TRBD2,CASSPGLAGAGKDTQYF,TGTGCCAGCAGTCCCGGACTAGCGGGAGCCGGCAAAGATACGCAGTATTTT
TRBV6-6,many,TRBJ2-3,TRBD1,CASTKGTGGTDTQYF,TGTGCCAGCACCAAAGGGACAGGGGGGACAGATACGCAGTATTTT
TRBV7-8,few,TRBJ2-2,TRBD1,CASQGQGNTGELFF,TGTGCCAGTCAAGGACAGGGAAACACCGGGGAGCTGTTTTTT
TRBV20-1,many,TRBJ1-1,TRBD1,CSALGQGGTEAFF,TGCAGTGCCCTTGGACAGGGAGGGACTGAAGCTTTCTTT
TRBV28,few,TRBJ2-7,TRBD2,CASSFEGSGRIGYEQYF,TGTGCCAGCAGTTTTGAGGGTAGCGGGAGAATAGGCTACGAGCAGTACTTC
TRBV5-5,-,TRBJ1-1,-,CASSLDPGGYTGAFF,TGTGCCAGCAGCTTGGATCCAGGAGGGTACACTGGAGCTTTCTTT
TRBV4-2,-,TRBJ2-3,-,CAISYSGSTDTQYF,TGTGCCATCAGCTATAGCGGTAGCACTGATACGCAGTATTTC
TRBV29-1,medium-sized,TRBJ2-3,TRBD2,CSARTSGSLDTQYF,TGCAGCGCTCGGACTAGCGGGAGTTTAGATACGCAGTATTTT
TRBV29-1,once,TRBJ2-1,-,CSVKIVGLNEQFF,TGCAGCGTTAAGATAGTGGGTTTAAATGAGCAATTCTTC
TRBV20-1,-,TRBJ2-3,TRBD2,CSAPRAGSTDTQYF,TGCAGTGCCCCAAGAGCGGGAAGCACAGATACGCAGTATTTT
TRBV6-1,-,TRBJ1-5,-,CASGAAQRPQDF,TGTGCCAGCGGTGCGGCTCAGAGGCCCCAGGATTTT
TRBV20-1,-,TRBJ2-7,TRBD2,CSARRGLDSVQYF,TGCAGTGCTAGAAGGGGACTAGACAGCGTGCAGTACTTC
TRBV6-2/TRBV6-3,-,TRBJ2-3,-,CASSNGGIRVTDTQYF,TGTGCCAGCAGTAACGGGGGAATTCGTGTCACAGATACGCAGTATTTT
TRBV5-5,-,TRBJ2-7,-,CASNYPSACVYEQYF,TGTGCCAGCAACTATCCTAGCGCGTGCGTCTACGAGCAGTACTTC
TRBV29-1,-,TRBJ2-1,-,CSVKRQGLNEEFF,TGCAGCGTAAAACGGCAGGGCTTGAATGAGGAGTTCTTC
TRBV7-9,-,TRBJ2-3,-,CASSLNGGYTDTQYF,TGTGCCAGCAGCTTAAATGGGGGGTACACAGATACGCAGTATTTT
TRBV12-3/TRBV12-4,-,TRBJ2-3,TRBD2,CASCIQTSEGADTQYF,TGTGCCAGCTGTATCCAGACTAGCGAGGGAGCAGATACGCAGTATTTT
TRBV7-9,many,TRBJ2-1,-,CASSLGFHEQFF,TGTGCCAGCAGCTTAGGGTTTCATGAGCAGTTCTTC
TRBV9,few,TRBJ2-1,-,CVSSVGPSYNEQFF,TGTGTCAGCAGCGTAGGACCCTCCTACAATGAGCAGTTCTTC
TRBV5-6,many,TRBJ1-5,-,CASSLNQGGIQPQHF,TGTGCCAGCAGCCTAAACCAGGGAGGGATTCAGCCCCAGCATTTT
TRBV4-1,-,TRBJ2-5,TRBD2,CAGSEGPERGETQYF,TGCGCCGGCAGCGAGGGTCCGGAGCGGGGGGAGACCCAGTACTTC
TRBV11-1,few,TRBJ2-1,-,CASSLSSSWSRYEQFF,TGTGCCAGCAGCTTATCGTCTAGTTGGAGTAGGTATGAGCAGTTCTTC
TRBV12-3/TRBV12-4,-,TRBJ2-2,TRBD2,CVSSLGASGLGELFF,TGTGTCAGCAGTCTTGGGGCTAGCGGGCTCGGGGAGCTGTTTTTT
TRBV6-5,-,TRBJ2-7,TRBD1,CVSRPRDRGSHEQYF,TGTGTCAGCAGACCACGGGACAGGGGTTCCCACGAGCAGTACTTC
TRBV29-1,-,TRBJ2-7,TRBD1,CIVDVGGQGGEQYF,TGCATCGTGGATGTGGGGGGACAGGGAGGCGAGCAGTACTTC
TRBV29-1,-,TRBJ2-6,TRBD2,CCVEGLGFSGANVLTF,TGCTGCGTTGAAGGACTAGGGTTCTCTGGGGCCAACGTCCTGACTTTT
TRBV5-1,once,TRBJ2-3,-,CASNFVPSPADTQYF,TGCGCCAGCAACTTCGTCCCTAGCCCCGCAGATACGCAGTATTTT